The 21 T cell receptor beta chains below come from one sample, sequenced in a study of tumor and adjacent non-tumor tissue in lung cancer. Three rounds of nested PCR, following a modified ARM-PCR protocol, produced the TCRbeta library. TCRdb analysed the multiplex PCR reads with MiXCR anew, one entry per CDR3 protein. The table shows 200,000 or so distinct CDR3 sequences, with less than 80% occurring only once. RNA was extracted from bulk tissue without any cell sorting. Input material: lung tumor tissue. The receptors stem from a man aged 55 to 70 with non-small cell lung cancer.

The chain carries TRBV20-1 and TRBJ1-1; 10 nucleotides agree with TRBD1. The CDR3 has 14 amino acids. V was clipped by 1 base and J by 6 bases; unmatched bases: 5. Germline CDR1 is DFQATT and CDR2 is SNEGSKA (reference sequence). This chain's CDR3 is CSARADRGRAEAFF. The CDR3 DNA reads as TGCAGTGCTAGAGCCGACAGGGGGCGAGCTGAAGCTTTCTTT.

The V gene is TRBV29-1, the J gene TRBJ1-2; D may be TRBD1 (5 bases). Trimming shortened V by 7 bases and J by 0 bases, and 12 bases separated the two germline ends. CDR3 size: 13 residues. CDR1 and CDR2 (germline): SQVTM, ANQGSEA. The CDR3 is CSAEGRANYGYTF. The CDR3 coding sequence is TGCAGCGCCGAGGGGCGAGCTAACTATGGCTACACCTTC.

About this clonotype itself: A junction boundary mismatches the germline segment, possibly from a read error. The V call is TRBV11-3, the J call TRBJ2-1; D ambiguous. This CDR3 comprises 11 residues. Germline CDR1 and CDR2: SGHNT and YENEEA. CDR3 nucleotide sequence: TGTGTCAGCGCACGCGAGTATAAACAGTTCTTC. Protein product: CVSAREYKQFF.

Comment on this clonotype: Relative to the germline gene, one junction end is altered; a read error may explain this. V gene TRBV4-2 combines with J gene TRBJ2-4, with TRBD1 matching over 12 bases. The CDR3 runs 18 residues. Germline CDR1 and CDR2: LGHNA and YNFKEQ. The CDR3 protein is CANSQLGQGALGEKIQYF. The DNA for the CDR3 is TGTGCCAACAGCCAATTGGGACAGGGGGCGTTGGGCGAAAAGATTCAGTACTTC.

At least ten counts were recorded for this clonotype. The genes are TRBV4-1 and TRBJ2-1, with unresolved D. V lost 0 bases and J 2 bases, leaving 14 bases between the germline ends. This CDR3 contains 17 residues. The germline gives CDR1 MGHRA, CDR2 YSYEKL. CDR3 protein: CASSQEPHSLTYNEQFF. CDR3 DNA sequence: TGCGCCAGCAGCCAAGAACCTCACAGCCTTACCTACAATGAGCAGTTCTTC.

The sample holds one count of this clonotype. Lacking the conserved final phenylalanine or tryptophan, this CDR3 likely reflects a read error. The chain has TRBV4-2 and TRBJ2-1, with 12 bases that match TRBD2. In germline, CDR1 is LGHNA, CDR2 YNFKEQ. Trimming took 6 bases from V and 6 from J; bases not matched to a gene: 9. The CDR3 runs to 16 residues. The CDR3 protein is CASRSSSGRAANEQFL. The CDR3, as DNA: TGTGCCAGCAGATCATCTAGCGGGAGGGCGGCCAATGAGCAGTTCTTA.

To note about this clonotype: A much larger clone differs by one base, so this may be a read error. CDR3 coding DNA: TGTGCCAGCAGTTTTGGGGGCAATCTGCCCCAGCATTTT. Its protein is CASSFGGNLPQHF. The chain uses TRBV6-5 and TRBJ1-5, with D possibly matching TRBD1 (6 bases). The CDR3 is made up of 13 amino acids. Germline loops: CDR1 MNHEY, CDR2 SVGAGI.

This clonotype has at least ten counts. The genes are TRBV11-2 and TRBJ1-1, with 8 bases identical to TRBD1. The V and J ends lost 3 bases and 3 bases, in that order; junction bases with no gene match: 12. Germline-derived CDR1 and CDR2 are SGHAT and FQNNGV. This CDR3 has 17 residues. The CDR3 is CASSLAGTGLFDTEAFF. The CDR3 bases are TGTGCCAGCAGCTTGGCCGGGACAGGTCTTTTTGACACTGAAGCTTTCTTT.

CDR3 sequence: CANSSTMGWPKETQYF. The CDR3 DNA reads TGTGCCAACAGTTCCACAATGGGGTGGCCAAAGGAGACCCAGTACTTC. The chain couples TRBV11-2 to TRBJ2-5; D unclear. The CDR3 consists of 16 residues. Trimming removed 10 bases at V and 5 bases at J, with 26 bases between. Germline-derived CDR1 and CDR2 are SGHAT and FQNNGV.

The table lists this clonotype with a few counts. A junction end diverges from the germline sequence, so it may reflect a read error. The CDR3 protein is CASSSPRQGSNTWELFF. CDR3 in DNA: TGTGCCAGCAGCTCTCCTCGACAGGGGTCGAACACCTGGGAGTTGTTTTTT. The rearrangement links TRBV11-1 to TRBJ2-2; 8 bases are a match to TRBD1. The length of the CDR3 is 17 residues. CDR1 is SGHAT and CDR2 is FQDESV in the germline V gene (reference sequence).

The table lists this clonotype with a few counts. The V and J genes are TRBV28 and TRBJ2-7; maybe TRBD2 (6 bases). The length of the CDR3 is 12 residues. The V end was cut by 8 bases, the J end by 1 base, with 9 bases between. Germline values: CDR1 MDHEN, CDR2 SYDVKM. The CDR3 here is CASGTFSYEQYF. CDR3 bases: TGTGCCAGCGGGACTTTTTCCTACGAGCAGTACTTC.

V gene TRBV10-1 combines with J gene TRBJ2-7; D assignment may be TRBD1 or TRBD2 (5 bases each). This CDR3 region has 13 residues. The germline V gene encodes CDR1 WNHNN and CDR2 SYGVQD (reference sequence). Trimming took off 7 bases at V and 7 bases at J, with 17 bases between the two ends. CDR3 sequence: CASNGDRGGEQYF. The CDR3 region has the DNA TGCGCCAGCAATGGGGACCGCGGTGGGGAGCAGTACTTC.

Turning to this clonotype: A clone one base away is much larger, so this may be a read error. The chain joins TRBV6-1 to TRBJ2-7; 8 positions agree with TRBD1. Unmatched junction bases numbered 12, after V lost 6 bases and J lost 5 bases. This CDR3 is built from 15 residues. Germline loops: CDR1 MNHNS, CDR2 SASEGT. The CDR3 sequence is CASRYWTTGVDEQYF. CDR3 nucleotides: TGTGCCAGCAGGTACTGGACGACAGGGGTCGACGAGCAGTACTTC.

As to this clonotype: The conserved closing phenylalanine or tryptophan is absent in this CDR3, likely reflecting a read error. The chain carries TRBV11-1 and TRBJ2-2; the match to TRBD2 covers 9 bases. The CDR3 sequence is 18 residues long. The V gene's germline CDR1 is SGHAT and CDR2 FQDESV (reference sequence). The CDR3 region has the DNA TGTACCAGCAGCTCCCGGGGAGCGGGAGGATACATAGCCGGGGAGCTGTTTCTT. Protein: CTSSSRGAGGYIAGELFL.

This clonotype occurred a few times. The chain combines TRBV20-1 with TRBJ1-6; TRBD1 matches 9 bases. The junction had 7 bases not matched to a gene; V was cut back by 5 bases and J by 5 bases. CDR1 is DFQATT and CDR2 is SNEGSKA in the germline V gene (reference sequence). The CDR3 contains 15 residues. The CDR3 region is CSAQQGAWNNSPLHF. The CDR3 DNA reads TGCAGTGCTCAACAGGGGGCTTGGAATAATTCACCCCTCCACTTT.

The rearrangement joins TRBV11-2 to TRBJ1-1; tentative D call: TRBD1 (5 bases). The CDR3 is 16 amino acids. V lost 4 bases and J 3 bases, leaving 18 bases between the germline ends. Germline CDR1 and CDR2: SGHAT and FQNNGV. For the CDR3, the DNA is TGTGCCAGCAGCTCGTCGGGCAGGGTCGGTCACACTGAAGCTTTCTTT. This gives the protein CASSSSGRVGHTEAFF.

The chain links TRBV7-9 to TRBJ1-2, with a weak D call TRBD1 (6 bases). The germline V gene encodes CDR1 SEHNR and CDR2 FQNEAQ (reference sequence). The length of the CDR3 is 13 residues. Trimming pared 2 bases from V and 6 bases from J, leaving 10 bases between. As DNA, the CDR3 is TGTGCCAGCAGCTTATGGGGGGCGGATGGCTACACCTTC. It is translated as CASSLWGADGYTF. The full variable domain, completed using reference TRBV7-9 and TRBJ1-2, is DTGVSQNPRHKITKRGQNVTFRCDPISEHNRLYWYRQTLGQGPEFLTYFQNEAQLEKSRLLSDRFSAERPKGSFSTLEIQRTEQGDSAMYLCASSLWGADGYTFGSGTRLTVV.

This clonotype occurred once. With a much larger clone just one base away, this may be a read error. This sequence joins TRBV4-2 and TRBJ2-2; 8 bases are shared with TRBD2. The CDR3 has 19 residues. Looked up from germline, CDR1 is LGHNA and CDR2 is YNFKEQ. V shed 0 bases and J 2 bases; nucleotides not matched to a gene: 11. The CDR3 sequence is CASSQEYFPSGYNTGELFF. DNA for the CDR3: TGTGCCAGCAGCCAAGAGTACTTTCCTAGCGGGTATAACACCGGGGAGCTGTTTTTT.

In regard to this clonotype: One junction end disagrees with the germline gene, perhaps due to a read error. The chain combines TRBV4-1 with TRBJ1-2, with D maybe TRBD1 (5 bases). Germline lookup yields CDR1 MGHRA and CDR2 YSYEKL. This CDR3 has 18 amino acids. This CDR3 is CASNQGEVRQLPYDGYTF. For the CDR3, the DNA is TGCGCCAGCAACCAAGGGGAGGTCAGACAGCTGCCCTATGATGGCTACACCTTC.

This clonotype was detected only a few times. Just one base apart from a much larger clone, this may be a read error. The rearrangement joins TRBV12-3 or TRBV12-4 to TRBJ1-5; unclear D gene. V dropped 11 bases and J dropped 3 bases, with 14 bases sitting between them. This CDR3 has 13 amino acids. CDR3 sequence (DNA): TGTGCCTGCCAGTCTCGATACAATCAGCCCCAGCATTTT. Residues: CACQSRYNQPQHF.

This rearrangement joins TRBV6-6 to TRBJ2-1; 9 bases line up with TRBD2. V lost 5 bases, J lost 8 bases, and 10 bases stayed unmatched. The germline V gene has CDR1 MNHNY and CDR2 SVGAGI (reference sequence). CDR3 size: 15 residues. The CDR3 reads CASSQLAGVQDEQFF. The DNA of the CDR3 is TGTGCCAGCAGTCAACTAGCGGGTGTACAGGATGAGCAGTTCTTC.